This TCR beta chain comes out of a study of blood T cells in healthy people across ages. A J-beta primer mix and a sample-barcoded 5' primer were used in a second PCR of about 7 to 12 cycles. TCRdb called the 5' RACE reads again in MiXCR, with one record for every CDR3 protein. Of roughly 800,000 distinct CDR3 sequences listed, around 25% are singletons. V was trimmed by 5 bases and J by 7 bases, leaving 27 bases between them. There are 16 residues in the CDR3. Germline V gene data show CDR1 as SQVTM and CDR2 as ANQGSEA. Separately, the same data were catalogued under a study of T cells of mothers and their children.

This rearrangement joins TRBV29-1 to TRBJ2-7; D perhaps matches TRBD2 (7 bases). The TCR was taken from a boy younger than 18 in good health. The sequenced material came from blood. This chain's CDR3 is CSVLGGRGPPLAEQYF. In DNA, the CDR3 is TGCAGCGTTCTAGGGGGGAGGGGACCCCCACTGGCGGAGCAGTACTTC.